Listed below are T cell receptor beta chains from one sample, sequenced in a study of read filtering for tumor transcriptome and immune sequencing. TCRdb reprocessed the reads via MiXCR and lists one record per CDR3 protein. Here the sample spans around 65,000 distinct CDR3 sequences, under 20% being singletons. Sequencing used a population of CD138-negative cells sorted from bone marrow. These receptor sequences come from a donor aged 40 or over with multiple myeloma. The CDR3 runs from the conserved cysteine through the conserved F or W. The D gene is left open where the match is weak. Not every row has a clone size; where given, it reads once, few, many or a size class.

cdr3_length j_call d_call v_call clone_size cdr3_aa cdr3_nt
14 TRBJ1-1 . TRBV7-9 . CASSPPLMNTEAFF TGTGCCAGCAGCCCCCCACTGATGAACACTGAAGCTTTCTTT
14 TRBJ2-7 . TRBV27 . CASSLESRSYERYF TGTGCCAGCAGTCTAGAAAGCAGGTCCTACGAGCGGTACTTC
19 TRBJ1-1 . TRBV7-8 few CASSLGRDSVTISNTEAFF TGTGCCAGCAGCTTAGGTAGAGACTCCGTAACTATTTCGAACACTGAAGCTTTCTTT
16 TRBJ2-4 TRBD2 TRBV6-5 many CASSWNAGRSKNIQYF TGTGCCAGCAGTTGGAACGCCGGGAGGTCCAAAAACATTCAGTACTTC
16 TRBJ1-5 TRBD1 TRBV12-5 . CASGLVRTGLSQPQHF TGTGCTAGTGGTTTGGTTAGGACAGGCCTGAGTCAGCCCCAGCATTTT
13 TRBJ2-7 . TRBV4-2 many CASSQQGFYEQYF TGTGCCAGCAGCCAACAGGGGTTCTACGAGCAGTACTTC
14 TRBJ2-2 . TRBV29-1 . CSVAGGGNTGELLF TGCAGCGTTGCTGGGGGAGGCAACACCGGGGAGCTGCTTTTT
15 TRBJ2-1 . TRBV5-1 . CASSLVVGPYNDQFF TGCGCCAGCAGCTTGGTAGTGGGACCATACAATGATCAGTTCTTC
15 TRBJ2-1 . TRBV12-5 . CASGSGQSPHNEQFF TGTGCTAGTGGTTCGGGACAAAGCCCCCACAATGAGCAGTTCTTC
15 TRBJ2-7 . TRBV7-2 many CASSLGSGVSYEQYF TGTGCCAGCAGCTTAGGATCGGGAGTGTCCTACGAGCAGTACTTC
15 TRBJ2-1 . TRBV5-1 many CASSLRDKSYNEQFF TGCGCCAGCAGCTTGAGAGACAAGTCATACAATGAGCAGTTCTTC
14 TRBJ1-6 . TRBV9 many CASSGGGSPSPLHF TGTGCCAGCAGCGGGGGCGGGTCCCCTTCACCCCTCCACTTT
17 TRBJ2-5 . TRBV28 many CASSSTSAGPSGETQYF TGTGCCAGCAGTTCCACTTCAGCGGGCCCTTCGGGAGAGACCCAGTACTTC
15 TRBJ2-1 . TRBV11-3 many CASSLGGAAYNEQFF TGTGCCAGCAGCTTAGGAGGGGCAGCCTACAATGAGCAGTTCTTC
13 TRBJ2-2 . TRBV11-2 many CAIRDARAGELFF TGTGCCATCCGGGACGCTAGGGCTGGGGAGCTGTTTTTT
15 TRBJ2-3 TRBD2 TRBV10-1 many CASSDAAGDTDTQYF TGCGCCAGCAGTGACGCCGCGGGGGACACAGATACGCAGTATTTT
13 TRBJ2-5 . TRBV10-1 many CASSDPSSETQYF TGCGCCAGCAGTGACCCGTCCTCGGAGACCCAGTACTTC
15 TRBJ2-3 . TRBV27 many CAAAQGLLDTDTQYF TGTGCCGCGGCACAGGGTTTACTGGACACAGATACGCAGTATTTT
14 TRBJ2-2 . TRBV5-1 many CASGLALAPGELFF TGCGCCAGCGGCCTAGCGCTGGCGCCCGGGGAGCTGTTTTTT
22 TRBJ2-6 TRBD2 TRBV11-2 many CASSLRGTGASGGLSGANVLTF TGTGCCAGCAGCTTAAGGGGGACTGGAGCTAGCGGGGGTCTCTCTGGGGCCAACGTCCTGACTTTC
13 TRBJ1-1 . TRBV20-1 many CSATGGKNTEAFF TGCAGTGCTACGGGGGGGAAGAACACTGAAGCTTTCTTT
16 TRBJ1-1 . TRBV5-6 many CASSLAGNLLNTEAFF TGTGCCAGCAGCTTAGCAGGGAACCTATTGAACACTGAAGCTTTCTTT
14 TRBJ1-1 . TRBV12-3/TRBV12-4 many CASSFEGMNTEAFF TGTGCCAGCAGTTTTGAGGGCATGAACACTGAAGCTTTCTTT
18 TRBJ2-1 TRBD2 TRBV11-2 many CASSLGGSTSGRIRGQFF TGTGCCAGCAGCTTAGGAGGGTCTACTAGCGGGAGGATTCGGGGGCAGTTCTTC
12 TRBJ2-5 . TRBV30 few CAWKWREETQYF TGTGCCTGGAAATGGCGCGAAGAGACCCAGTACTTC
15 TRBJ2-5 . TRBV5-4 many CASSSPRQAGQTQYF TGTGCCAGCAGCTCTCCCCGACAGGCGGGTCAGACCCAGTACTTC
12 TRBJ2-5 . TRBV29-1 many CSVRVYQETQYF TGCAGCGTTAGAGTCTACCAAGAGACCCAGTACTTC
15 TRBJ2-2 . TRBV2 many CASSAGGGYTGELFF TGTGCCAGCAGTGCCGGCGGGGGCTACACCGGGGAGCTGTTTTTT
13 TRBJ1-1 . TRBV28 many CASSSRQEQEAFF TGTGCCAGCAGTTCTCGACAGGAACAAGAAGCTTTCTTT
12 TRBJ1-4 . TRBV29-1 many CSVLLEDEKLFF TGCAGCGTTCTCTTAGAGGATGAAAAACTGTTTTTT
13 TRBJ2-1 . TRBV4-1 . CAISQAQSGEQFF TGCGCCATCAGCCAAGCTCAGAGCGGGGAGCAGTTCTTC
13 TRBJ1-2 . TRBV20-1 few CRAVIGQSYGYTF TGCAGGGCGGTGATCGGACAGTCCTATGGCTACACCTTC
16 TRBJ1-5 . TRBV5-1 many CASSLGAADSNQPQHF TGCGCCAGCAGCTTGGGGGCAGCCGATAGCAATCAGCCCCAGCATTTT
16 TRBJ2-1 TRBD2 TRBV3-1 medium-sized CASSHRGMSGGNEQFF TGTGCCAGCAGCCATCGGGGTATGAGCGGGGGCAATGAGCAGTTCTTC
12 TRBJ2-3 TRBD1 TRBV6-5 few CASRTGADTQYF TGTGCCAGCAGGACAGGGGCCGATACGCAGTATTTT
16 TRBJ2-1 . TRBV6-6 medium-sized CASSRALASSYNEQFF TGTGCCAGCAGTCGGGCCCTAGCTAGCTCCTACAATGAGCAGTTCTTC
12 TRBJ2-3 . TRBV27 . CASILSTDTQYF TGTGCCAGCATTCTGAGCACAGATACGCAGTATTTT
14 TRBJ2-7 . TRBV5-1 . CASCLTRRTYEQYF TGCGCCAGCTGCTTGACACGGCGCACCTACGAGCAGTACTTC
15 TRBJ1-4 . TRBV5-1 many CASRGGDTTNEKLFF TGCGCCAGCAGAGGGGGGGATACAACTAATGAAAAACTGTTTTTT
16 TRBJ2-5 TRBD1 TRBV28 many CASSFQTGGAGETQYF TGTGCCAGCAGTTTCCAAACAGGGGGCGCGGGAGAGACCCAGTACTTC
14 TRBJ2-5 TRBD1 TRBV7-8 . CASRTTGGAETQYF TGTGCCAGCAGGACGACAGGGGGCGCCGAGACCCAGTACTTC
15 TRBJ2-3 TRBD2 TRBV5-1 . CASSSGGTSTDTQYF TGCGCCAGCAGCTCCGGGGGGACTAGCACAGATACGCAGTATTTT
11 TRBJ1-1 . TRBV20-1 many CSAAENTEAFF TGCAGTGCTGCAGAAAACACTGAAGCTTTCTTT
16 TRBJ2-2 . TRBV11-2 many CASSYSRARNTGELFF TGTGCCAGCAGCTATTCCCGGGCCCGGAACACCGGGGAGCTGTTTTTT